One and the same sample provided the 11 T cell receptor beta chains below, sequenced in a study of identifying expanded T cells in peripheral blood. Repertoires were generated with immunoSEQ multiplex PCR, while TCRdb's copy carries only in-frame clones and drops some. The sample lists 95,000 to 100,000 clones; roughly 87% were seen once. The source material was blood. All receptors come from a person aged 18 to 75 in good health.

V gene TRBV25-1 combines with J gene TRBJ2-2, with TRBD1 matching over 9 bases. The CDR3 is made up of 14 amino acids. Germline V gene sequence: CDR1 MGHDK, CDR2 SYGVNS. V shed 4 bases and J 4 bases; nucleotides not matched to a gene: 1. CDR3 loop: CASSGGQGTGELFF. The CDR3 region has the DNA TGTGCCAGCAGTGGGGGACAGGGCACCGGGGAGCTGTTTTTT. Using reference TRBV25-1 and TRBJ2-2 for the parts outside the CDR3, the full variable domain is EADIYQTPRYLVIGTGKKITLECSQTMGHDKMYWYQQDPGMELHLIHYSYGVNSTEKGDLSSESTVSRIRTEHFPLTLESARPSHTSQYLCASSGGQGTGELFFGEGSRLTVL.

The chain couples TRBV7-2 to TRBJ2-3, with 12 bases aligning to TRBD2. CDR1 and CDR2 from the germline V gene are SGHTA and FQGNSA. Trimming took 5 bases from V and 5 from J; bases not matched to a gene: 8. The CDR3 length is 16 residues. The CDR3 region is CASSLRLAGVGDTQYF. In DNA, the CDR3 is TGTGCCAGCAGCCTACGACTAGCGGGGGTGGGAGATACGCAGTATTTT.

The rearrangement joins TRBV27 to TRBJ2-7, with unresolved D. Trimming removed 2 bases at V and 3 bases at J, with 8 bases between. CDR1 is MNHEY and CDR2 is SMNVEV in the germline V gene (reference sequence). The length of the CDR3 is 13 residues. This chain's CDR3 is CASSLQDGYEQYF. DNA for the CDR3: TGTGCCAGCAGTTTACAGGACGGCTACGAGCAGTACTTC.

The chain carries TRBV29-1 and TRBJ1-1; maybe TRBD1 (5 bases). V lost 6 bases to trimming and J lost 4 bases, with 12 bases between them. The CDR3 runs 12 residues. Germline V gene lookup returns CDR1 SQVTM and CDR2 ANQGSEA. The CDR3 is CSVAFGGTEAFF. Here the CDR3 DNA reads TGCAGCGTAGCATTTGGGGGCACTGAAGCTTTCTTT.

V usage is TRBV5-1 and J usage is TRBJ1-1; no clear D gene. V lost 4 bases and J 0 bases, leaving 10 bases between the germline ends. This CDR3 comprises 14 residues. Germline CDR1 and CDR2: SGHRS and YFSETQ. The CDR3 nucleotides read TGCGCCAGCAGCCTGGACGGAGTGAACACTGAAGCTTTCTTT. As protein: CASSLDGVNTEAFF.

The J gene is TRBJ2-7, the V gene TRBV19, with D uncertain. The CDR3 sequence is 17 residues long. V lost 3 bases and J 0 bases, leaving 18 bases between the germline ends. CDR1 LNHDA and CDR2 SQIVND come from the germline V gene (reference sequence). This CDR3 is CASSITTPGQHSYEQYF. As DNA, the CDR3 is TGTGCCAGTAGTATCACAACCCCCGGCCAGCACTCCTACGAGCAGTACTTC.

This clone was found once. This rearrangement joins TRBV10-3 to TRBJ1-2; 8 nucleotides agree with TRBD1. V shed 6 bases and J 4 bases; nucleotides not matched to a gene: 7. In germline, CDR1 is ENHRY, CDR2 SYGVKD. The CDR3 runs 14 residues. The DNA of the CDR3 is TGTGCCATCAGGCCGGGACAGGAACTCTATGGCTACACCTTC. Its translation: CAIRPGQELYGYTF.

CDR3 in amino acids: CASRTQDATNEKLFF. The CDR3 DNA reads TGTGCCAGCAGAACTCAGGATGCAACTAATGAAAAACTGTTTTTT. The rearrangement links TRBV25-1 to TRBJ1-4, with no clear D. Looked up from germline, CDR1 is MGHDK and CDR2 is SYGVNS. V lost 6 bases, J lost 0 bases, and 11 bases lay in between. This CDR3 spans 15 amino acids.

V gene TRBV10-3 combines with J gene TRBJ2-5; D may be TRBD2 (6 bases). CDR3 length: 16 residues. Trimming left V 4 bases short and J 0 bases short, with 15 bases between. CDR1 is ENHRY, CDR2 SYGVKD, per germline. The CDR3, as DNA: TGTGCCATCAGTGCCGGCGGGACGGGGTACCAAGAGACCCAGTACTTC. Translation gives CAISAGGTGYQETQYF.

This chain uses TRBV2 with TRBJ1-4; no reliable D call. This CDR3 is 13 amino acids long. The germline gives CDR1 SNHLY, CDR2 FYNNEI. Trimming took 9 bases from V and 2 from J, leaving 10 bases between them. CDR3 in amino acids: CASTEYTNEKLFF. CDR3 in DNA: TGTGCCAGTACCGAGTATACTAATGAAAAACTGTTTTTT.

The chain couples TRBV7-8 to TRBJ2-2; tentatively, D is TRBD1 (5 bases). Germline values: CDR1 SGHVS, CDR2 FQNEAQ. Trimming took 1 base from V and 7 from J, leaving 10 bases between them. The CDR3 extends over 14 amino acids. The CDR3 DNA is TGTGCCAGCAGCTTAGAGCGACAGTACGGGGAGCTGTTTTTT. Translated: CASSLERQYGELFF.